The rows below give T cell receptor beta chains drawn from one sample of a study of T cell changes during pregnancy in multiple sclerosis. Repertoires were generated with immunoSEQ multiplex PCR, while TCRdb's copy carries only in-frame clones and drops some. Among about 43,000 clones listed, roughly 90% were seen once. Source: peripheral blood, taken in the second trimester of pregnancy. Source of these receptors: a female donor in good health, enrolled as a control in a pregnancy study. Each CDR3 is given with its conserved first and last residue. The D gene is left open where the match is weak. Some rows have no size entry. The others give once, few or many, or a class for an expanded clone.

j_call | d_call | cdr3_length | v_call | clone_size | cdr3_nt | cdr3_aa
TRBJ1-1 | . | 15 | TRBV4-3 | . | TGCGCCAGCAGCCAAGTTCCCTATACCAACACTGAAGCTTTCTTT | CASSQVPYTNTEAFF
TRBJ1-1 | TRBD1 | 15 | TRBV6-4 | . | TGTGCCAGTCCCCGGGACAGATCCAGATGCACTGAAGCTTTCTTT | CASPRDRSRCTEAFF
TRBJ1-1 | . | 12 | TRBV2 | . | TGTGCCAGCAGTCAGTCCACTAAGGAAGCTTTCTTT | CASSQSTKEAFF
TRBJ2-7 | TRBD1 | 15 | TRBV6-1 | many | TGTGCCAGCAGTGACGAGACAGGGAGCTCCTACGAGCAGTACTTC | CASSDETGSSYEQYF
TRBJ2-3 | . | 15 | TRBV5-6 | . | TGTGCCAGCAGCTTGCGGGTCCGTAGCACAGATACGCAGTATTTT | CASSLRVRSTDTQYF
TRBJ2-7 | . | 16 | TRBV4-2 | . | TGTGCCAGCAGCCAAGATAGGGGGGGCCTCTCCTACGAGCAGTACTTC | CASSQDRGGLSYEQYF
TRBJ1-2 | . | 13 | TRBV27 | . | TGTGCCAGCAGCACGACAGGCCTGCTAGGCTACACCTTC | CASSTTGLLGYTF
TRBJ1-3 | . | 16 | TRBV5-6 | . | TGTGCCAGCAGCTTGTCCGGAAGGAGCTCTGGAAACACCATATATTTT | CASSLSGRSSGNTIYF
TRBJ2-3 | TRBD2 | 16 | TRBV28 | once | TGTGCCAGCGGAACTAGCGGGAGAGCTAGCACAGATACGCAGTATTTT | CASGTSGRASTDTQYF
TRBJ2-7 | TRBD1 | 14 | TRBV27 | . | TGTGCCAGCAGTTTTCAGGGACAGGCCTACGAGCAGTACTTC | CASSFQGQAYEQYF
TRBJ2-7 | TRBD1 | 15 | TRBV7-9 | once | TGTGCCAGCAGCTTAGCAGCAGGGGGCGGCTACGAGCAGTACTTC | CASSLAAGGGYEQYF
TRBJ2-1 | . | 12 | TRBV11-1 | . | TGTGCCAGCAGCTTAAAGACTGCTGAGCAGTTCTTC | CASSLKTAEQFF
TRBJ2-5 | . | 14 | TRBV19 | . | TGTGCCAGTACTCCTGGCGGGTTACAAGAGACCCAGTACTTC | CASTPGGLQETQYF
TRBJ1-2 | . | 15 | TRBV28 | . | TGTGCCAGCAGTAGCGGTACAGGGAAAGTTGGTGGCTACACCTTC | CASSSGTGKVGGYTF
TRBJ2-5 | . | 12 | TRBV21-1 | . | TGTGCCACCGTACAGGGAAGCGAGACCCAGTACTTC | CATVQGSETQYF
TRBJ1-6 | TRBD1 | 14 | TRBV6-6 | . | TGTGCCAGCAGCCGGGACAGAATTAATTCACCCCTCCACTTT | CASSRDRINSPLHF
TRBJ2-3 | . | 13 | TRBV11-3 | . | TGTGCCAGCAGCTTCCGGAGCACAGATACGCAGTATTTT | CASSFRSTDTQYF
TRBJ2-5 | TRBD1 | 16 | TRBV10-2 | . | TGCGCCAGCACGCGTCCCGGGACAGGAAGCCAAGAGACCCAGTACTTC | CASTRPGTGSQETQYF
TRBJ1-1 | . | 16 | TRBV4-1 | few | TGCGCCAGCAGCCAAGACCGAACAGGGTTGAACACTGAAGCTTTCTTT | CASSQDRTGLNTEAFF
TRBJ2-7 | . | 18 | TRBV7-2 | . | TGTGCCAGCAGCATCCTGTCACCGGCTAGCTCCAGCTCCTACGAGCAGTACTTC | CASSILSPASSSSYEQYF
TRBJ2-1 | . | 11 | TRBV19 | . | TGTGCCAGTACCGCCCCGCGTGAGCAGTTCTTC | CASTAPREQFF
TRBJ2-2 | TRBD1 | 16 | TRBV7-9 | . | TGTGCCAGCAGCTTAGCAAAGGGGGCGTACACCGGGGAGCTGTTTTTT | CASSLAKGAYTGELFF
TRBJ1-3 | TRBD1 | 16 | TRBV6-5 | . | TGTGCCAGCAGTTACTCGACAGGGAGCTCTGGAAACACCATATATTTT | CASSYSTGSSGNTIYF
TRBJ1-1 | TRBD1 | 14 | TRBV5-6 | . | TGTGCCAGCAGCCAGTGGGACAGGAACACTGAAGCTTTCTTT | CASSQWDRNTEAFF
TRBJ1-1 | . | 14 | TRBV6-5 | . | TGTGCCAGCAGTTACTCAGGGGCTGGGCCGGAAGCTTTCTTT | CASSYSGAGPEAFF
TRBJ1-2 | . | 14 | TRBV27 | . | TGTGCCAGCAGTTTCGATGGGGCGCCCTATGGCTACACCTTC | CASSFDGAPYGYTF
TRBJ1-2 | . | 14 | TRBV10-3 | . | TGTGCCATCAGTGAGTCGACGGGGGGGTATGGCTACACCTTC | CAISESTGGYGYTF
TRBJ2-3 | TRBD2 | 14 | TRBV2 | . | TGTGCCAGCGAGCGGGGGGGGAGCACAGATACGCAGTATTTT | CASERGGSTDTQYF
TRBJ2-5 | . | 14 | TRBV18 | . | TGTGCCAGCTCACCAGGGAACAGGGAAGAGACCCAGTACTTC | CASSPGNREETQYF
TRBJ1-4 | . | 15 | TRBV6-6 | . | TGTGCCAGCATCATGTCCAGGCCGGCTAATGAAAAACTGTTTTTT | CASIMSRPANEKLFF
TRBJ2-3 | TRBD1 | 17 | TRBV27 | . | TGTGCCAGCAGCCGGGGACAGGGGGCAGTCAGTACAGATACGCAGTATTTT | CASSRGQGAVSTDTQYF
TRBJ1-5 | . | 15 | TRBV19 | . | TGTGCCAGTAGTAGGGGGCAGGGCTTCAATCAGCCCCAGCATTTT | CASSRGQGFNQPQHF
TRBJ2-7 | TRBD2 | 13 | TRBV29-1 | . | TGCAGCGTTGCGGGACTAAACACCTACGAGCAGTACTTC | CSVAGLNTYEQYF
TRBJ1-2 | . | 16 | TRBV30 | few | TGTGCCTGGAGTCCCCTCGATACGTACAGGGTCGGTGGCTACACCTTC | CAWSPLDTYRVGGYTF
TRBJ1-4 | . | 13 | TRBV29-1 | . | TGCAGCGTTGTGGGTCAGGGTACTGAAAAACTGTTTTTT | CSVVGQGTEKLFF
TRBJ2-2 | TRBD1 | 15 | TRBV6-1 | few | TGTGCCAGCCCCGAGGGGGACAGGAACACCGGGGAGCTGTTTTTT | CASPEGDRNTGELFF
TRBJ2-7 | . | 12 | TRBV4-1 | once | TGCGCCAGCAGCAGTACAGGGCGCGAGCAGTACTTC | CASSSTGREQYF
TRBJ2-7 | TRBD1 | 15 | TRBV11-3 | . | TGTGCCAGCAGCAGGGGACAGGGGAGATCCTACGAGCAGTACTTC | CASSRGQGRSYEQYF